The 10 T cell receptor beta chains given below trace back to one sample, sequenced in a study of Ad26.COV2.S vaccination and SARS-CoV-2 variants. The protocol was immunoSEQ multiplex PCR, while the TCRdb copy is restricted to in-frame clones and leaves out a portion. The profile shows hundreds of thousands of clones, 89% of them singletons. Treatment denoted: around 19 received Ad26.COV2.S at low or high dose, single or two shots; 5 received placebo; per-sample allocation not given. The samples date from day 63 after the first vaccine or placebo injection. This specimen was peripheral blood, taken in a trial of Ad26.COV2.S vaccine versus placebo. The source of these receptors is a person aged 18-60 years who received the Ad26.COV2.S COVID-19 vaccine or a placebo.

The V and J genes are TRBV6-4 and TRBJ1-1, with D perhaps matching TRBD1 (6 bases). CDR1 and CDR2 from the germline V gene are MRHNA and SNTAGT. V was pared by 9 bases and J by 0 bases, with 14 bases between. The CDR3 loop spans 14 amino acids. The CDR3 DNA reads TGTGCCAGGAGAACGACAGGTATGAACACTGAAGCTTTCTTT. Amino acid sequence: CARRTTGMNTEAFF.

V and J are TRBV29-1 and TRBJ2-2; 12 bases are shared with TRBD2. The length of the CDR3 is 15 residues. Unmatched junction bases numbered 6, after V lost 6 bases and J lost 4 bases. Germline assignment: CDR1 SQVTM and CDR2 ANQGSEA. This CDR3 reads CSVRGLAGPTGELFF. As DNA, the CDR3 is TGCAGCGTCCGCGGACTAGCGGGACCCACCGGGGAGCTGTTTTTT.

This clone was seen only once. The CDR3 reads CATGQGGNSNQPQHF. The CDR3 nucleotides are TGTGCCACTGGACAGGGTGGGAATAGCAATCAGCCCCAGCATTTT. V is TRBV7-9 and J is TRBJ1-5; TRBD1 matches at 8 bases. V was pared by 10 bases and J by 0 bases, with 8 bases of the junction left unmatched. The CDR3 has 15 amino acids. Germline values: CDR1 SEHNR, CDR2 FQNEAQ (reference sequence).

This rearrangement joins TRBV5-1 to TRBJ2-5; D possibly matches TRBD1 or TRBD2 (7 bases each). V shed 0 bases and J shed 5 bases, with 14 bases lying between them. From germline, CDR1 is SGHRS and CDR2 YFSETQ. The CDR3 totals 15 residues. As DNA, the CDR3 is TGCGCCAGCAGCTTGGCCCCAGGGGGAGGGGAGACCCAGTACTTC. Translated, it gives CASSLAPGGGETQYF.

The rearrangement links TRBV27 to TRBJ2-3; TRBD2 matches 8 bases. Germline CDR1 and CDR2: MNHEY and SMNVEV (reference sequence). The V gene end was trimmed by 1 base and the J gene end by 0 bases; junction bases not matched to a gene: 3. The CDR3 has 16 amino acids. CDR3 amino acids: CASSLLSGGSTDTQYF. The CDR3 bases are TGTGCCAGCAGTTTATTGAGCGGGGGAAGCACAGATACGCAGTATTTT.

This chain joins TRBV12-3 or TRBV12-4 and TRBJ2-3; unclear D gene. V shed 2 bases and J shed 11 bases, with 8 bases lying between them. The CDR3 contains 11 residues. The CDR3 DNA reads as TGTGCCAGCAGTTTAACTCATGGGCAGTATTTT. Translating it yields CASSLTHGQYF.

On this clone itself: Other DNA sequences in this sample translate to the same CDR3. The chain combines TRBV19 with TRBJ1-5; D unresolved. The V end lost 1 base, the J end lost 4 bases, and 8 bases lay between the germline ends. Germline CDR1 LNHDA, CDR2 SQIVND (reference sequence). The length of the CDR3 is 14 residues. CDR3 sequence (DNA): TGTGCCAGTAGTATAGCCTTGGGGAATCAGCCCCAGCATTTT. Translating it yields CASSIALGNQPQHF.

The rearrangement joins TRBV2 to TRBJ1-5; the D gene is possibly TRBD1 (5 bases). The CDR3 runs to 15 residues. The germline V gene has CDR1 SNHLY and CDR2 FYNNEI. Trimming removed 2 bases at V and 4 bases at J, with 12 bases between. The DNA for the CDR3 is TGTGCCAGCAGTGAAATAGGGGAACCGAATCAGCCCCAGCATTTT. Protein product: CASSEIGEPNQPQHF.

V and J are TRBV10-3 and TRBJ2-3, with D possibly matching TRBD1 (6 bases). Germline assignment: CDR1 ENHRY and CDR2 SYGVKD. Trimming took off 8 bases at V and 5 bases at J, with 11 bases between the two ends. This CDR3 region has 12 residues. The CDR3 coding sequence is TGTGCCATCTCATACAGGGTAGATACGCAGTATTTT. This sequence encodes CAISYRVDTQYF.

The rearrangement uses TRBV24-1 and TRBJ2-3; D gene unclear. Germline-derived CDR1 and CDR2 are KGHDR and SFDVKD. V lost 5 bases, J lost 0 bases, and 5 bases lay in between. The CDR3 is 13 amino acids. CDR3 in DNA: TGTGCCACCAGTGCCCTGAGCACAGATACGCAGTATTTT. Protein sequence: CATSALSTDTQYF.